This T cell receptor (beta chain) was captured in a study of T cell repertoires in cytomegalovirus infection. Whole-study context: Carrying CMV and the relevant HLA type showed in public TCR beta signatures. Study-level points and caveats: Carriers of CMV and the relevant HLA type were discriminated by public TCR beta frequency. HLA-C-restricted CMV clonotypes gave the most frequent clonotype in two of eight donors.

The V gene lost 4 bases and the J gene lost 5 bases, with 12 bases spanning the gap. The CDR3 extends over 14 amino acids. One entry per CDR3 protein, called by TCRdb with MiXCR from the reads. The data show about 230,000 distinct CDR3 sequences, approximately 24% seen once. In the case of this clonotype: Its matching antigen is unknown.

V and J are TRBV12-3 or TRBV12-4 and TRBJ2-1; D is perhaps TRBD1 (5 bases). Sequenced input: CD8+ T cells from PBMCs. The sequence was obtained from a human donor in good health (CMV status not recorded). Some clones in this sample may be carry-over from other donors' samples. The CDR3: CASSSLLQDNEQFF. Here the CDR3 DNA reads TGTGCCAGCAGTTCCTTGTTACAGGACAATGAGCAGTTCTTC.